The rows below give T cell receptor beta chains drawn from one sample of a study of spatial heterogeneity in lung cancer. TCRdb re-derived calls from the 5' RACE reads in MiXCR, one entry per CDR3 protein. The sample lists some 8,300 distinct CDR3 sequences; 5% were seen once. The material sequenced was lung tumor tissue, taken at surgery. The receptors were sampled from a female donor with early-stage non-small cell lung cancer. CDR3s include the opening cysteine and the closing phenylalanine or tryptophan. D genes are given only for firm matches. Clone size is not always given. Where it is, it says once, few, many or a class for expanded clones.

J gene: TRBJ2-5
D gene: TRBD1
V gene: TRBV6-5
clone size: many
CDR3 protein: CASSDPGQEGRWYF
CDR3 DNA: TGTGCCAGCAGTGATCCTGGACAGGAAGGTCGGTGGTACTTC

J gene: TRBJ1-1
D gene: NA
V gene: TRBV18
clone size: many
CDR3 protein: CASSSTNGRTEAFF
CDR3 DNA: TGTGCCAGCTCATCTACAAACGGTAGGACTGAAGCTTTCTTT

J gene: TRBJ2-3
D gene: TRBD2
V gene: TRBV2
clone size: few
CDR3 protein: CASSGLAGDTQYF
CDR3 DNA: TGTGCCAGCAGTGGACTAGCTGGAGATACGCAGTATTTT

J gene: TRBJ2-6
D gene: NA
V gene: TRBV10-2
clone size: many
CDR3 protein: CASSGGPPGANVLTF
CDR3 DNA: TGCGCCAGCAGTGGGGGACCCCCTGGGGCCAACGTCCTGACTTTC

J gene: TRBJ1-2
D gene: TRBD1
V gene: TRBV20-1
clone size: many
CDR3 protein: CSAKGSVIGTGKLGYTF
CDR3 DNA: TGCAGTGCTAAAGGAAGTGTGATCGGGACAGGGAAGCTTGGCTACACCTTC

J gene: TRBJ2-7
D gene: TRBD2
V gene: TRBV18
clone size: medium-sized
CDR3 protein: CASSPMGSGTTILTYEQYF
CDR3 DNA: TGTGCCAGCTCACCAATGGGTAGCGGGACTACAATCCTCACCTACGAGCAGTACTTC

J gene: TRBJ1-1
D gene: NA
V gene: TRBV20-1
clone size: medium-sized
CDR3 protein: CSASSSGAFF
CDR3 DNA: TGCAGTGCTTCCAGTTCCGGGGCTTTCTTT

J gene: TRBJ2-7
D gene: NA
V gene: TRBV12-3/TRBV12-4
clone size: many
CDR3 protein: CASSLGQGNYEQYF
CDR3 DNA: TGTGCCAGCAGCTTGGGGCAGGGGAACTACGAGCAGTACTTC

J gene: TRBJ2-7
D gene: TRBD2
V gene: TRBV5-4
clone size: NA
CDR3 protein: CASSPSGGVSSYEQYF
CDR3 DNA: TGTGCCAGCAGTCCTTCGGGGGGGGTTAGCTCCTACGAGCAGTACTTC

J gene: TRBJ1-5
D gene: NA
V gene: TRBV2
clone size: medium-sized
CDR3 protein: CASCTFTNQPQHF
CDR3 DNA: TGTGCCAGCTGCACCTTCACCAATCAGCCCCAGCATTTT

J gene: TRBJ1-1
D gene: NA
V gene: TRBV7-8
clone size: many
CDR3 protein: CATRLNTEAFF
CDR3 DNA: TGTGCCACTAGGTTGAACACTGAAGCTTTCTTT

J gene: TRBJ2-7
D gene: TRBD2
V gene: TRBV6-5
clone size: many
CDR3 protein: CASSYGLAGTYEQYF
CDR3 DNA: TGTGCCAGCAGTTACGGCCTAGCGGGAACCTACGAGCAGTACTTC

J gene: TRBJ2-5
D gene: TRBD2
V gene: TRBV11-2
clone size: many
CDR3 protein: CASGERTSLTETQYF
CDR3 DNA: TGTGCCAGCGGCGAGAGGACTAGCCTCACCGAGACCCAGTACTTC

J gene: TRBJ2-1
D gene: NA
V gene: TRBV2
clone size: medium-sized
CDR3 protein: CAGSPAGSYNEQFF
CDR3 DNA: TGTGCCGGTTCCCCGGCGGGATCCTACAATGAGCAGTTCTTC

J gene: TRBJ2-5
D gene: NA
V gene: TRBV18
clone size: many
CDR3 protein: CASSSPYQETQYF
CDR3 DNA: TGTGCCAGCTCATCCCCGTACCAAGAGACCCAGTACTTC

J gene: TRBJ2-7
D gene: NA
V gene: TRBV12-3/TRBV12-4
clone size: many
CDR3 protein: CASMLGDEQYF
CDR3 DNA: TGTGCCAGCATGTTGGGGGACGAGCAGTACTTC

J gene: TRBJ2-3
D gene: NA
V gene: TRBV29-1
clone size: NA
CDR3 protein: CSVEGQQGLTDTQYF
CDR3 DNA: TGCAGCGTTGAAGGCCAACAGGGCTTAACAGATACGCAGTATTTT

J gene: TRBJ2-2
D gene: NA
V gene: TRBV11-1
clone size: many
CDR3 protein: CASSLYGGGENTGELFF
CDR3 DNA: TGTGCCAGCAGCTTATACGGAGGCGGAGAGAACACCGGGGAGCTGTTTTTT

J gene: TRBJ2-1
D gene: TRBD2
V gene: TRBV28
clone size: medium-sized
CDR3 protein: CASSLLAVSYNEQFF
CDR3 DNA: TGTGCCAGCAGTTTACTAGCGGTTTCCTACAATGAGCAGTTCTTC

J gene: TRBJ1-5
D gene: NA
V gene: TRBV2
clone size: medium-sized
CDR3 protein: CASSDKVPQPQHF
CDR3 DNA: TGTGCCAGCAGTGACAAGGTACCTCAGCCCCAGCATTTT

J gene: TRBJ2-2
D gene: TRBD1
V gene: TRBV29-1
clone size: medium-sized
CDR3 protein: CSVDGQGASGTGELFF
CDR3 DNA: TGCAGCGTCGACGGACAGGGGGCATCTGGCACCGGGGAGCTGTTTTTT

J gene: TRBJ1-2
D gene: NA
V gene: TRBV20-1
clone size: many
CDR3 protein: CSARDIRNYGYTF
CDR3 DNA: TGCAGTGCTCGTGACATACGTAACTATGGCTACACCTTC

J gene: TRBJ2-1
D gene: TRBD1
V gene: TRBV5-1
clone size: many
CDR3 protein: CASSKGTGGGNEQFF
CDR3 DNA: TGCGCCAGCAGCAAAGGGACAGGGGGAGGAAATGAGCAGTTCTTC

J gene: TRBJ2-3
D gene: NA
V gene: TRBV29-1
clone size: large
CDR3 protein: CSVGTDTQYF
CDR3 DNA: TGCAGCGTGGGGACAGATACGCAGTATTTT

J gene: TRBJ2-1
D gene: TRBD2
V gene: TRBV2
clone size: many
CDR3 protein: CASRETSAYDNEQFF
CDR3 DNA: TGTGCCAGCAGGGAGACTAGCGCCTATGACAATGAGCAGTTCTTC

J gene: TRBJ2-1
D gene: NA
V gene: TRBV20-1
clone size: NA
CDR3 protein: CSARGLTGVRPVRGIEQFF
CDR3 DNA: TGCAGTGCTAGAGGTCTAACGGGAGTTCGCCCCGTTCGTGGCATTGAGCAGTTCTTC

J gene: TRBJ2-7
D gene: TRBD1
V gene: TRBV6-5
clone size: medium-sized
CDR3 protein: CASSYETGGPYEQYF
CDR3 DNA: TGTGCCAGCAGTTACGAGACAGGGGGCCCCTACGAGCAGTACTTC

J gene: TRBJ2-3
D gene: NA
V gene: TRBV25-1
clone size: many
CDR3 protein: CASSEEWASSTDTQYF
CDR3 DNA: TGTGCCAGCAGTGAGGAATGGGCTAGCAGCACAGATACGCAGTATTTT

J gene: TRBJ2-2
D gene: NA
V gene: TRBV30
clone size: many
CDR3 protein: CAWSVGAGELFF
CDR3 DNA: TGTGCCTGGAGTGTAGGAGCCGGGGAGCTGTTTTTT

J gene: TRBJ2-1
D gene: NA
V gene: TRBV7-9
clone size: many
CDR3 protein: CASSLASLNEQFF
CDR3 DNA: TGTGCCAGCAGCTTAGCGTCTCTGAATGAGCAGTTCTTC

J gene: TRBJ2-7
D gene: TRBD2
V gene: TRBV13
clone size: many
CDR3 protein: CASSLRAQGLAGPYEQYF
CDR3 DNA: TGTGCCAGCAGCTTAAGAGCTCAGGGACTAGCGGGACCCTACGAGCAGTACTTC

J gene: TRBJ1-2
D gene: NA
V gene: TRBV28
clone size: medium-sized
CDR3 protein: CASSLTTYGAGNGYTF
CDR3 DNA: TGTGCCAGCAGTTTAACCACTTACGGGGCCGGGAATGGCTACACCTTC

J gene: TRBJ2-3
D gene: NA
V gene: TRBV6-6
clone size: many
CDR3 protein: CASSSIYTDTQYF
CDR3 DNA: TGTGCCAGCAGTTCGATTTACACAGATACGCAGTATTTT

J gene: TRBJ2-5
D gene: NA
V gene: TRBV5-1
clone size: many
CDR3 protein: CASSLDGREETQYF
CDR3 DNA: TGCGCCAGCAGCTTGGACGGCAGGGAAGAGACCCAGTACTTC

J gene: TRBJ1-4
D gene: TRBD1
V gene: TRBV3-1
clone size: few
CDR3 protein: CASSLGTGNEKLFF
CDR3 DNA: TGTGCCAGCAGCCTGGGGACAGGAAATGAAAAACTGTTTTTT

J gene: TRBJ2-7
D gene: NA
V gene: TRBV6-1
clone size: many
CDR3 protein: CASRGDNTYEQYF
CDR3 DNA: TGTGCCAGCAGAGGGGACAACACCTACGAGCAGTACTTC

J gene: TRBJ1-4
D gene: NA
V gene: TRBV6-1
clone size: few
CDR3 protein: CASSEAGAGNEKLFF
CDR3 DNA: TGTGCCAGCAGTGAAGCGGGGGCCGGTAATGAAAAACTGTTTTTT

J gene: TRBJ2-3
D gene: NA
V gene: TRBV7-8
clone size: many
CDR3 protein: CASALRANTDTQYF
CDR3 DNA: TGTGCCAGCGCTCTTCGGGCTAACACAGATACGCAGTATTTT

J gene: TRBJ2-7
D gene: TRBD1
V gene: TRBV6-1
clone size: many
CDR3 protein: CASSDPRGMTYEQYF
CDR3 DNA: TGTGCCAGCAGTGACCCCAGGGGGATGACCTACGAGCAGTACTTC

J gene: TRBJ2-1
D gene: NA
V gene: TRBV11-2
clone size: medium-sized
CDR3 protein: CASSVNFGSNEQFF
CDR3 DNA: TGTGCCAGCAGCGTAAATTTTGGGTCCAATGAGCAGTTCTTC